This T cell receptor beta chain was retrieved from a study of T cell responses to AZD1222 COVID-19 vaccine. Regarding the study as a whole: Clonal diversity was possibly underestimated, and the donors were mostly white British, with more females. Per reports, nearly half of all spike-specific TCRs target regions that are unmutated in variants. At baseline, just a handful of AZD1222 recipients tested seropositive.

Germline V gene lookup returns CDR1 MNHEY and CDR2 SVGAGI. The CDR3 is 15 amino acids. V lost 4 bases to trimming and J lost 0 bases, with 9 bases between them. This clone was counted once. Its antigen is unknown. Some clones are missing from TCRdb's copy, which holds only in-frame ones; the method was immunoSEQ multiplex PCR. The sample lists around 45,000 clones, roughly 77% occurring once. The sequence was obtained from an adult who received the MenACWY meningococcal vaccine as a control. This sequence joins TRBV6-5 and TRBJ2-2; D is possibly TRBD1 (6 bases). This specimen consisted of peripheral blood, obtained 28 days after the second dose of the MenACWY control vaccine. The CDR3 spells CASSSQGANTGELFF. DNA of the CDR3: TGTGCCAGCAGTTCACAGGGAGCGAACACCGGGGAGCTGTTTTTT.